This T cell receptor beta chain came from a study of shared clonotypes between healthy human individuals. Overall study context: Sampling drew on donors who were two women and a few men aged 18 to 49. Findings of the study overall: When naive CD4 clonotypes were compared across a few donors, about 5% were shared.

The CDR3 runs 14 residues. Authors' analysis steps: There were no quality scores in the junction-only immunoSEQ sequences, so filtering differed. This table comes from immunoSEQ multiplex PCR, and its TCRdb copy is limited to in-frame clones, with some not included. For V, J and clone size, that table is used; D and trimming come from the DNA. This sample has 2 million to 2.5 million clones, with 85% to 95% found just once. Details on this clone: Its antigen remains unknown.

From CD4+ cells came CD45RA+ naive and CD45RA-negative memory subsets. Sequenced material: naive CD4+ T cells from PBMCs. Sample subset: CD45RA+ positively selected. This sequence originates from a man aged 18 to 30 in good health. Some clones in this sample may be carry-over from other donors' samples. The rearrangement links TRBV21-1 to TRBJ2-7; the table's D call, TRBD2, was not checked against the DNA. TRBV21-1 is a pseudogene locus. The CDR3 region is CASSSPRGGGEQYF. Written as DNA, the CDR3 is TGTGCCAGCAGCTCCCCCCGGGGAGGGGGAGAGCAGTACTTC.